The T cell receptor (beta chain) under discussion was sequenced for a study of STAT3 mutations in large granular lymphocyte leukemia. Study-level findings and limits: Every T-cell large granular lymphocyte leukemia patient had at least one immunodominant TCR beta clonotype. No sample exists from the first appearance of each clone.

Tens of thousands of productive templates were obtained per sample on average. Using immunoSEQ multiplex PCR, the repertoire was profiled, and TCRdb retains in-frame clones only, with some absent. Seen here are tens of thousands of clones, about 88% observed once, and the top ten hold roughly 0.39%. The CDR3 loop spans 14 amino acids. V was clipped by 4 bases and J by 5 bases; unmatched bases: 8. Per germline, CDR1 SNHLY and CDR2 FYNNEI. About this clone itself: The antigen is not known.

This clonotype was obtained from a human donor with T large granular lymphocyte leukemia. Some clones in this sample may be carry-over from other donors' samples. The sequencing sample was made of PBMCs. The chain has TRBV2 and TRBJ2-7; 7 bases fit TRBD1. In DNA, the CDR3 is TGTGCCAGCAGTGTGGGGACAGCCGTCGACGAGCAGTACTTC. Its protein product is CASSVGTAVDEQYF.